These 18 T cell receptor beta chains came from one sample sequenced in a study of blood T cell repertoires in COVID-19. Profiled with immunoSEQ multiplex PCR; TCRdb holds only in-frame clones, not every one. The sample yields roughly 280,000 clones, roughly 90% seen once. Sequences were obtained from peripheral blood. The receptors come from a man aged 25-45 years with active or convalescent COVID-19.

The chain uses TRBV5-5 and TRBJ2-7; no firm D call. Germline values: CDR1 SGHKS, CDR2 YYEKEE (reference sequence). V was clipped by 6 bases and J by 0 bases, with 19 bases between them. This CDR3 contains 16 residues. CDR3 bases: TGTGCCAGCACCTTCGTTTTTGACCGGAGCTCCTACGAGCAGTACTTC. Encoded protein: CASTFVFDRSSYEQYF. Drawing the rest from reference TRBV5-5 and TRBJ2-7, the complete variable domain is DAGVTQSPTHLIKTRGQQVTLRCSPISGHKSVSWYQQVLGQGPQFIFQYYEKEERGRGNFPDRFSARQFPNYSSELNVNALLLGDSALYLCASTFVFDRSSYEQYFGPGTRLTVT.

V gene TRBV6-5 combines with J gene TRBJ2-3, with D possibly being TRBD1 (6 bases). The CDR3 is 16 residues long. Germline CDR1 and CDR2: MNHEY and SVGAGI. The V end was cut by 3 bases, the J end by 1 base, with 14 bases between. Here the CDR3 reads CASSYVPGAGTDTQYF. CDR3 bases: TGTGCCAGCAGTTATGTGCCAGGGGCGGGCACAGATACGCAGTATTTT.

The chain is built from TRBV27 and TRBJ2-7, with 7 bases matching TRBD2. The CDR3 runs to 15 residues. J lost 3 bases, V lost 6 bases, and 11 bases had no gene match. The germline V gene has CDR1 MNHEY and CDR2 SMNVEV (reference sequence). CDR3 sequence: CASSLLAGVIYEQYF. CDR3 nucleotides: TGTGCCAGCAGCCTGCTGGCGGGGGTAATCTACGAGCAGTACTTC.

This sequence joins TRBV11-2 and TRBJ2-7; no clear D. This CDR3 has 15 amino acids. V was pared by 0 bases and J by 0 bases, with 9 bases between. From germline, CDR1 is SGHAT and CDR2 FQNNGV. CDR3 protein: CASSLDASASYEQYF. Here the CDR3 DNA reads TGTGCCAGCAGCTTAGATGCGAGCGCCTCCTACGAGCAGTACTTC.

In nucleotides, the CDR3 is TGTGCCAGCAGCCCCTACCGGGACAAGATCCACGAGCAGTACTTC. Translating gives CASSPYRDKIHEQYF. The chain uses TRBV5-4 and TRBJ2-7; tentative D call: TRBD1 (6 bases). Germline V gene lookup returns CDR1 SGHNT and CDR2 YYREEE (reference sequence). Trimming left V 4 bases short and J 5 bases short, with 19 bases between. The CDR3 extends over 15 amino acids.

The CDR3 sequence is CASSLGTELLNEKLFF. DNA of the CDR3: TGTGCCAGCAGCCTCGGGACAGAGCTTCTTAATGAAAAACTGTTTTTT. The rearrangement joins TRBV5-5 to TRBJ1-4; 7 bases align to TRBD1. Trimming at V came to 4 bases and at J to 4 bases, leaving 10 bases not matched to a gene. The CDR3 has 16 amino acids. Germline V gives CDR1 SGHKS, CDR2 YYEKEE (reference sequence). Filled out from reference TRBV5-5 and TRBJ1-4, the complete variable domain reads DAGVTQSPTHLIKTRGQQVTLRCSPISGHKSVSWYQQVLGQGPQFIFQYYEKEERGRGNFPDRFSARQFPNYSSELNVNALLLGDSALYLCASSLGTELLNEKLFFGSGTQLSVL.

This clone was observed once. V usage is TRBV11-2 and J usage is TRBJ1-3; 7 bases are a match to TRBD1. The CDR3 consists of 18 residues. V lost 1 base and J lost 1; bases outside the gene matches: 10. Germline V gene sequence: CDR1 SGHAT, CDR2 FQNNGV. CDR3 in amino acids: CASSLGSALGQSGNTIYF. CDR3 coding DNA: TGTGCCAGCAGCTTAGGTTCCGCCCTGGGACAGTCTGGAAACACCATATATTTT. Full variable domain (remainder filled in from reference TRBV11-2 and TRBJ1-3): EAGVAQSPRYKIIEKRQSVAFWCNPISGHATLYWYQQILGQGPKLLIQFQNNGVVDDSQLPKDRFSAERLKGVDSTLKIQPAKLEDSAVYLCASSLGSALGQSGNTIYFGEGSWLTVV.

The V gene is TRBV30, the J gene TRBJ1-2, with no clear D. Germline V gene sequence: CDR1 GTSNPN, CDR2 SVGIG (reference sequence). Trimming took off 4 bases at V and 0 bases at J, with 3 bases between the two ends. The CDR3 covers 11 residues. The CDR3 nucleotides read TGTGCCTGGACTACTAACTATGGCTACACCTTC. Residues: CAWTTNYGYTF.

The V call is TRBV5-8, the J call TRBJ1-5, with 8 bases that match TRBD1. With V trimmed by 4 bases and J by 6 bases, 9 bases remained unmatched. Germline CDR1 is SGHTS and CDR2 is YDEGEE. The CDR3 sequence is 15 residues long. CDR3 in amino acids: CASSQYAGGTQPQHF. Written as DNA, the CDR3 is TGTGCCAGCAGCCAATACGCAGGGGGCACTCAGCCCCAGCATTTT.

DNA of the CDR3: TGTGCCAGTTCTGAGGGTCCGGCAGATACGCAGTATTTT. Translated: CASSEGPADTQYF. V gene TRBV6-5 combines with J gene TRBJ2-3, with D possibly being TRBD2 (5 bases). The germline V gene has CDR1 MNHEY and CDR2 SVGAGI. With 9 bases removed from V and 4 bases from J, the gap between germline ends came to 14 bases. This CDR3 spans 13 amino acids.

The V call is TRBV19, the J call TRBJ2-3; 14 nucleotides line up with TRBD2. This CDR3 spans 16 amino acids. CDR1 is LNHDA and CDR2 is SQIVND in the germline V gene (reference sequence). V trimming: 9 bases; J trimming: 1 base; junction bases outside the gene matches: 6. The CDR3 DNA reads TGTGCCAGCAGGACTAGCGGGGGGTTCGGCACAGATACGCAGTATTTT. This encodes CASRTSGGFGTDTQYF.

The chain is built from TRBV10-3 and TRBJ2-1, with D maybe TRBD2 (6 bases). This CDR3 is 13 amino acids long. Trimming took 10 bases from V and 3 from J, leaving 13 bases between them. Germline V CDR1 and CDR2: ENHRY, SYGVKD. CDR3 region: CASTGGDYNEQFF. CDR3 coding DNA: TGTGCCAGTACAGGCGGGGACTACAATGAGCAGTTCTTC.

This chain connects TRBV5-1 to TRBJ1-5; no clear D. This CDR3 is built from 15 residues. CDR1 is SGHRS, CDR2 YFSETQ, per germline. V lost 2 bases and J 3 bases, leaving 12 bases between the germline ends. The CDR3 DNA reads as TGCGCCAGCAGCTTCGGTATCGGGAACAATCAGCCCCAGCATTTT. Amino acid sequence: CASSFGIGNNQPQHF.

The chain recombines TRBV2 with TRBJ2-3, with TRBD2 matching 10 bases. V gave up 4 bases and J gave up 1 base; unmatched junction bases: 5. CDR1 SNHLY and CDR2 FYNNEI come from the germline V gene. This CDR3 region has 16 residues. The CDR3 nucleotides are TGTGCCAGCAGTGTCGGTAGCGGGGGGCGCACAGATACGCAGTATTTT. Amino acids: CASSVGSGGRTDTQYF.

The gene calls are TRBV7-2 and TRBJ2-1; TRBD2 aligns across 9 bases. The CDR3 extends over 15 amino acids. V shed 2 bases and J 7 bases; nucleotides not matched to a gene: 6. CDR1 and CDR2 from the germline V gene are SGHTA and FQGNSA. The DNA for the CDR3 is TGTGCCAGCAGCTTACTATTGGGACTAGCAAATGAGCAGTTCTTC. Its translation is CASSLLLGLANEQFF.

The table lists this clone with a count of one. This sequence joins TRBV7-8 and TRBJ1-2; D call uncertain. V was clipped by 5 bases and J by 5 bases, with 21 bases between them. Per germline, CDR1 SGHVS and CDR2 FQNEAQ. The CDR3 covers 16 residues. This chain's CDR3 is CASSRHPIEGGYGYTF. For the CDR3, the DNA is TGTGCCAGCAGCCGACACCCGATTGAGGGAGGGTATGGCTACACCTTC.

The chain joins TRBV2 to TRBJ2-1, with 9 nucleotides matching TRBD1. The ends lost 3 bases at V and 3 bases at J; junction bases unmatched: 3. This CDR3 has 15 amino acids. Germline values: CDR1 SNHLY, CDR2 FYNNEI. CDR3 DNA sequence: TGTGCCAGCAGTGAGGGGACAGGGAACTACAATGAGCAGTTCTTC. Protein product: CASSEGTGNYNEQFF.

The genes are TRBV14 and TRBJ1-3; TRBD1 agrees at 8 bases. V gave up 4 bases and J gave up 2 bases; unmatched junction bases: 13. This CDR3 spans 18 amino acids. Germline V gives CDR1 SGHDN, CDR2 FVKESK. The CDR3 here is CASSPSYNQGAPGNTIYF. In DNA, the CDR3 is TGTGCCAGCAGCCCAAGCTACAATCAGGGGGCCCCTGGAAACACCATATATTTT.